A single sample is the source of the 27 T cell receptor beta chains below, sequenced in a study of monozygotic twins with cystic fibrosis. Assay used: immunoSEQ multiplex PCR; TCRdb lists only in-frame clones, some missing. The sample holds tens of thousands of clones; 97% are singletons and the top ten take roughly 0.15%. The sample comprised blood. The receptors shown here come from a girl aged 5 to 17 with cystic fibrosis.

The rearrangement joins TRBV30 to TRBJ2-2, with D possibly being TRBD1 or TRBD2 (6 bases each). CDR3 length: 14 amino acids. CDR1 GTSNPN and CDR2 SVGIG come from the germline V gene (reference sequence). V was cut by 7 bases and J by 1 base, with 13 bases left in between. CDR3 protein: CASQEGGNTGELFF. The CDR3 DNA reads as TGTGCCTCCCAGGAGGGGGGGAACACCGGGGAGCTGTTTTTT.

V and J are TRBV9 and TRBJ2-1; D ambiguous. The V gene lost 0 bases and the J gene lost 0 bases, with 10 bases spanning the gap. CDR1 and CDR2 (germline): SGDLS, YYNGEE. The CDR3 covers 16 residues. As DNA, the CDR3 is TGTGCCAGCAGCGTAGTCCCCTTAAGCTCCTACAATGAGCAGTTCTTC. Residues: CASSVVPLSSYNEQFF.

The rearrangement uses TRBV7-2 and TRBJ1-2, with no clear D. The germline V gene encodes CDR1 SGHTA and CDR2 FQGNSA. Trimming took 0 bases from V and 0 from J, leaving 20 bases between them. The CDR3 is 19 amino acids. The DNA for the CDR3 is TGTGCCAGCAGCTTAGCTTTACAGATCTGGGCAGGATCTAACTATGGCTACACCTTC. Translated: CASSLALQIWAGSNYGYTF.

The chain combines TRBV5-1 with TRBJ2-3; no reliable D call. The CDR3 has 15 amino acids. Germline V lookup: CDR1 SGHRS, CDR2 YFSETQ. V shed 0 bases and J shed 1 base, with 9 bases lying between them. The CDR3 protein is CASSLGAKRTDTQYF. The DNA for the CDR3 is TGCGCCAGCAGCTTGGGGGCGAAACGCACAGATACGCAGTATTTT.

This chain uses TRBV14 with TRBJ2-1, with 10 bases fitting TRBD2. The CDR3 covers 17 residues. The V segment lost 2 bases and the J segment 7 bases; nucleotides outside the gene matches: 11. The germline V gene has CDR1 SGHDN and CDR2 FVKESK. CDR3 region: CASSQPLLAGVTNEQFF. The CDR3 region has the DNA TGTGCCAGCAGCCAACCGCTCCTAGCGGGAGTCACGAATGAGCAGTTCTTC.

This chain connects TRBV6-5 to TRBJ1-2; D not resolved. The germline gives CDR1 MNHEY, CDR2 SVGAGI. Trimming stripped 3 bases from V and 4 bases from J, with 15 bases between. CDR3 size: 15 residues. For the CDR3, the DNA is TGTGCCAGCAGTTATAACGCGCGGGGTGGCTATGGCTACACCTTC. It yields the protein CASSYNARGGYGYTF.

V usage is TRBV5-4 and J usage is TRBJ1-1; no clear D. The germline gives CDR1 SGHNT, CDR2 YYREEE (reference sequence). This CDR3 region has 13 residues. V gave up 0 bases and J gave up 4 bases, with 7 bases separating them. DNA for the CDR3: TGTGCCAGCAGCTTGGACCTTATCACTGAAGCTTTCTTT. Protein: CASSLDLITEAFF.

J is TRBJ2-2 and V is TRBV6-5; D may correspond to TRBD1 or TRBD2 (5 bases each). CDR1 is MNHEY and CDR2 is SVGAGI in the germline V gene. Trimming cost V 7 bases and J 4 bases, with 16 bases left between them. CDR3 length: 15 amino acids. The CDR3 DNA sequence: TGTGCCAGCACAAAGGGGACCCTATTCACCGGGGAGCTGTTTTTT. It yields the protein CASTKGTLFTGELFF.

The chain recombines TRBV4-3 with TRBJ2-2, with D perhaps assigned TRBD1 or TRBD2 (6 bases each). Germline V gives CDR1 LGHNA, CDR2 YSLEER. Trimming removed 2 bases at V and 4 bases at J, with 14 bases between. This CDR3 spans 16 amino acids. The CDR3 region is CASSQLGGDLTGELFF. CDR3 coding DNA: TGCGCCAGCAGCCAATTGGGGGGCGATCTCACCGGGGAGCTGTTTTTT.

The chain recombines TRBV19 with TRBJ2-5; no clear D. Germline CDR1 is LNHDA and CDR2 is SQIVND (reference sequence). The CDR3 is 13 amino acids. Trimming shortened V by 5 bases and J by 0 bases, and 7 bases separated the two germline ends. Written as DNA, the CDR3 is TGTGCCAGTAGTCAAACCCACCAAGAGACCCAGTACTTC. Translated: CASSQTHQETQYF.

In nucleotides, the CDR3 is TGTGCCAGCAGCCCCACTGGAGCTGAAGCTTTCTTT. It translates to CASSPTGAEAFF. The chain is built from TRBV7-9 and TRBJ1-1; no firm D call. Trimming removed 5 bases at V and 6 bases at J, with 10 bases between. This CDR3 is 12 amino acids long. The V gene's germline CDR1 is SEHNR and CDR2 FQNEAQ (reference sequence).

This chain connects TRBV5-1 to TRBJ2-5, with TRBD2 matching over 14 bases. The germline gives CDR1 SGHRS, CDR2 YFSETQ. The CDR3 runs 17 residues. After removal of 2 bases from V and 5 bases from J, the junction contained 8 bases not matched to a gene. CDR3 sequence: CASSLGTSGSGEETQYF. In nucleotides, the CDR3 is TGCGCCAGCAGCTTAGGGACTAGCGGGAGTGGTGAGGAGACCCAGTACTTC.

This clone has a single count. The chain carries TRBV7-2 and TRBJ1-5, with a tentative D call TRBD1 (6 bases). Germline V CDR1 and CDR2: SGHTA, FQGNSA. V shed 2 bases and J shed 3 bases, with 8 bases lying between them. This CDR3 comprises 14 residues. For the CDR3, the DNA is TGTGCCAGCAGCTTATGGACAGTCAATCAGCCCCAGCATTTT. The encoded protein is CASSLWTVNQPQHF.

The chain is built from TRBV5-1 and TRBJ2-2; maybe TRBD1 (5 bases). Per germline, CDR1 SGHRS and CDR2 YFSETQ. The CDR3 consists of 15 residues. Trimming removed 0 bases from V and 7 bases from J, with 13 bases in between. CDR3 nucleotide sequence: TGCGCCAGCAGCTTGGAGCAGGGCCCCCGCGGGGAGCTGTTTTTT. Protein: CASSLEQGPRGELFF.

V is TRBV5-8 and J is TRBJ1-1; 8 nucleotides align to TRBD1. The CDR3 is 13 amino acids. Germline assignment: CDR1 SGHTS and CDR2 YDEGEE. V was clipped by 4 bases and J by 9 bases; unmatched bases: 8. The CDR3 nucleotides read TGTGCCAGCAGCGAGCGACAGGGGCTGAAAGCTTTCTTT. This encodes CASSERQGLKAFF.

The V gene is TRBV7-2, the J gene TRBJ1-1; D is perhaps TRBD1 (5 bases). V dropped 4 bases and J dropped 0 bases, with 12 bases sitting between them. The CDR3 loop spans 15 amino acids. The germline gives CDR1 SGHTA, CDR2 FQGNSA. CDR3 region: CASSSQGVVNTEAFF. In DNA, the CDR3 is TGTGCCAGCAGCTCCCAAGGGGTGGTGAACACTGAAGCTTTCTTT.

The chain employs TRBV18 and TRBJ1-3; D not certain. The CDR3 is made up of 16 amino acids. Trimming stripped 2 bases from V and 0 bases from J, with 11 bases between. The germline CDR1 and CDR2 sequences are KGHSH and LQKENI. The CDR3 is CASSPNPTSSGNTIYF. The CDR3 DNA follows: TGTGCCAGCTCACCAAACCCGACGAGCTCTGGAAACACCATATATTTT.

The J gene is TRBJ2-7, the V gene TRBV7-8, with TRBD2 matching over 7 bases. This CDR3 is 14 amino acids long. V dropped 1 base and J dropped 2; count of bases not matched to a gene: 2. CDR1 is SGHVS and CDR2 is FQNEAQ in the germline V gene. The CDR3: CASSLGRGTYEQYV. Here the CDR3 DNA reads TGTGCCAGCAGCTTAGGGCGGGGGACCTACGAGCAGTACGTC.

The chain recombines TRBV30 with TRBJ2-1; 7 bases match TRBD2. CDR1 GTSNPN and CDR2 SVGIG come from the germline V gene (reference sequence). Trimming cost V 0 bases and J 6 bases; bases outside gene matches: 8. The CDR3 is 15 residues long. CDR3 bases: TGTGCCTGGAGTGTGTGGCTAGCGGTCCCCAATGAGCAGTTCTTC. It is translated as CAWSVWLAVPNEQFF.

The chain joins TRBV28 to TRBJ2-7; 8 bases line up with TRBD1. The length of the CDR3 is 15 residues. Trimming removed 6 bases from V and 7 bases from J; junction bases left unmatched: 14. Germline loops: CDR1 MDHEN, CDR2 SYDVKM. As DNA, the CDR3 is TGTGCCAGCAGCCCCGGACAGGGTTTTGGTAGGGAGCAGTACTTC. Its translation is CASSPGQGFGREQYF.

The chain combines TRBV4-1 with TRBJ2-1; TRBD1 or TRBD2 may be the D gene (5 bases each). V was pared by 4 bases and J by 9 bases, with 28 bases between. This CDR3 comprises 18 residues. CDR1 is MGHRA and CDR2 is YSYEKL in the germline V gene. CDR3 nucleotide sequence: TGCGCCAGCAGCCCCTCACTTACGGCTGGGGACCACAGATCTGAGCAGTTCTTC. Translating gives CASSPSLTAGDHRSEQFF.

The chain joins TRBV5-4 to TRBJ2-1; 9 bases fit TRBD1. From germline, CDR1 is SGHNT and CDR2 YYREEE (reference sequence). The CDR3 covers 15 residues. J was trimmed by 9 bases and V by 4 bases; bases with no gene match: 11. CDR3 loop: CASSTPGQGNSEQFF. In DNA, the CDR3 is TGTGCCAGCAGCACCCCGGGACAGGGCAATAGTGAGCAGTTCTTC.

The V gene is TRBV6-1, the J gene TRBJ2-7; tentatively, D is TRBD1 (5 bases). The germline CDR1 and CDR2 sequences are MNHNS and SASEGT. The length of the CDR3 is 15 residues. With 5 bases removed from V and 2 bases from J, the gap between germline ends came to 16 bases. CDR3 sequence (DNA): TGTGCCAGCAGTCTGTCTAGGGGAACGCCCTACGAGCAGTACGTC. It codes for CASSLSRGTPYEQYV.

This chain connects TRBV7-6 to TRBJ2-2; 13 nucleotides align to TRBD2. Germline-derived CDR1 and CDR2 are SGHVS and FNYEAQ. V was pared by 3 bases and J by 7 bases, with 5 bases of the junction left unmatched. The CDR3 is 16 residues long. The CDR3 nucleotides are TGTGCCAGCAGCTTGGGACTAGCGGGGTTTGACGGGGAGCTGTTTTTT. This sequence encodes CASSLGLAGFDGELFF. Looking up the rest from reference TRBV7-6 and TRBJ2-2 gives the full variable domain: GAGVSQSPRYKVTKRGQDVALRCDPISGHVSLYWYRQALGQGPEFLTYFNYEAQQDKSGLPNDRFSAERPEGSISTLTIQRTEQRDSAMYRCASSLGLAGFDGELFFGEGSRLTVL.

The rearrangement uses TRBV13 and TRBJ2-3, with 7 bases fitting TRBD2. CDR3 size: 16 residues. V shed 5 bases and J 0 bases; nucleotides not matched to a gene: 8. CDR1 PRHDT and CDR2 FYEKMQ come from the germline V gene (reference sequence). CDR3 sequence: CASSALLAESTDTQYF. CDR3 nucleotides: TGTGCCAGCAGCGCCCTTCTAGCGGAAAGCACAGATACGCAGTATTTT.

The V call is TRBV6-1, the J call TRBJ1-1; D remains ambiguous. With 6 bases removed from V and 2 bases from J, the gap between germline ends came to 16 bases. This CDR3 comprises 15 residues. Germline V lookup: CDR1 MNHNS, CDR2 SASEGT. DNA for the CDR3: TGTGCCAGCAGCGATCACAACAATGGAAACACTGAAGCTTTCTTT. It specifies CASSDHNNGNTEAFF.

The rearrangement joins TRBV7-8 to TRBJ1-5, with D possibly matching TRBD1 (5 bases). The germline V gene has CDR1 SGHVS and CDR2 FQNEAQ. The CDR3 is 14 amino acids. V lost 5 bases and J 9 bases, leaving 17 bases between the germline ends. Here the CDR3 reads CASSGGTSGLPQHF. DNA of the CDR3: TGTGCCAGCAGCGGAGGGACTTCGGGTTTGCCCCAGCATTTT.